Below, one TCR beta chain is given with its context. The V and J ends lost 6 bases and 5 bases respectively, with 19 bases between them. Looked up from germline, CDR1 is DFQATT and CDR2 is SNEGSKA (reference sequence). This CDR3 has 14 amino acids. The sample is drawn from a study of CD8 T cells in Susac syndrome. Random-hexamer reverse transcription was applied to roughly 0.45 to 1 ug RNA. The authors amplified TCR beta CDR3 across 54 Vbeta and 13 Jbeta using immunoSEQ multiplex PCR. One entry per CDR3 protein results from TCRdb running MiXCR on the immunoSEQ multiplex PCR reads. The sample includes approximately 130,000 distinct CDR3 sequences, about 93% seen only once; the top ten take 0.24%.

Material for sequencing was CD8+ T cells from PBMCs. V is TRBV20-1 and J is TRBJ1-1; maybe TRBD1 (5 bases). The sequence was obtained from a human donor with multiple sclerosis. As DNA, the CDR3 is TGCAGTGCAAAACTGGGGCGGAGGGTGACTGAAGCTTTCTTT. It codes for CSAKLGRRVTEAFF.